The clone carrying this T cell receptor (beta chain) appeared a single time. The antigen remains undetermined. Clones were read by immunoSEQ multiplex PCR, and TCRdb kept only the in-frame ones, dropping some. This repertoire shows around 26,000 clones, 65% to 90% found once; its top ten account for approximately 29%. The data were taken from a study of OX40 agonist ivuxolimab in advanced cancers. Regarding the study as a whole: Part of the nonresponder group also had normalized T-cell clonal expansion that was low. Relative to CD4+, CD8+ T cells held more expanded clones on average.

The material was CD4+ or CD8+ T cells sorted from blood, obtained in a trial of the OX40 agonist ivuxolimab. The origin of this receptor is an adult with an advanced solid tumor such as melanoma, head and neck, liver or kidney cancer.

The CDR3 bases are TGTGCCAGCAGTTTCGACAGTTACAATGAGCAGTTCTTC. This gives the protein CASSFDSYNEQFF. This chain connects TRBV27 to TRBJ2-1; D perhaps matches TRBD1 (5 bases). The CDR3 runs 13 residues. V lost 3 bases, J lost 4 bases, and 7 bases lay in between. Germline assignment: CDR1 MNHEY and CDR2 SMNVEV (reference sequence).